This T cell receptor (beta chain) was profiled in a study of human T cells and chemical hapten exposure. At the level of the study: DPC 0.01% went on the upper back by patch test, with reading at 6 days. Predominantly women, the patients had alopecia areata, totalis or universalis. Small pooled library volume differences chiefly drove per-sample TCR yield variation.

The library tagged individual cDNA molecules with unique molecular identifiers. TCRdb passed the RACE reads through MiXCR, listing each CDR3 protein once. The profile covers approximately 52,000 distinct CDR3 sequences, with roughly 9.6% appearing a single time and approximately 1.8% taken by the ten largest. The CDR3 totals 12 residues. The V gene's germline CDR1 is SQVTM and CDR2 ANQGSEA. The V end was cut by 4 bases, the J end by 0 bases, with 5 bases between. Time point given: patch test 1, 2 weeks after DPC sensitization. As to treatment: therapeutic diphenylcyclopropenone sensitization with weekly scalp DPC. Researchers extracted total RNA from unfractionated whole blood.

The chain uses TRBV29-1 and TRBJ2-3, with D hard to call. This receptor was taken from a woman in her 40s with alopecia areata. Some clones in this sample may be carry-over from other donors' samples. The sample consisted of whole blood, taken in connection with sensitization to the hapten diphenylcyclopropenone (DPC). This CDR3 is CSVADSTDTQYF. The CDR3 nucleotides read TGCAGCGTTGCCGACAGCACAGATACGCAGTATTTT.